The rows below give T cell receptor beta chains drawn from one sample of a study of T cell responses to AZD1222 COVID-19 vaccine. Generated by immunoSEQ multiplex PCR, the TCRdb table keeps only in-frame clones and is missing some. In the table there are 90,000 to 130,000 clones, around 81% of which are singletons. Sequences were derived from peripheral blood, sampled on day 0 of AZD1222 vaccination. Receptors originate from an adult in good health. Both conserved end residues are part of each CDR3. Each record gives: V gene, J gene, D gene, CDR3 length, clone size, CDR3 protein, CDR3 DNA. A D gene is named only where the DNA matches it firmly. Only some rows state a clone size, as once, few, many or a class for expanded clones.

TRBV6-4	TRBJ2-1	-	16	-	CASSENWRGTNNEQFF	TGTGCCAGCAGTGAGAACTGGAGGGGAACGAACAATGAGCAGTTCTTC
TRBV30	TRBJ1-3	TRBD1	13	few	CAGTRGPGNTIYF	TGTGCCGGTACCAGGGGGCCTGGAAACACCATATATTTT
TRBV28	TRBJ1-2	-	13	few	CATRPGHNYGYTF	TGTGCCACTCGCCCGGGACACAACTATGGCTACACCTTC
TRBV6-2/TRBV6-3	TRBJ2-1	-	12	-	CASSYDRGPILF	TGTGCCAGCAGTTACGACAGAGGCCCGATTCTCTTC
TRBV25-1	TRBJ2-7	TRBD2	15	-	CASHSQGGGSVGQYF	TGTGCCAGCCATAGCCAAGGCGGCGGGAGCGTCGGGCAGTACTTC
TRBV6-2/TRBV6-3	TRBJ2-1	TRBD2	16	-	CASSPPGAGAYNEQFF	TGTGCCAGCAGCCCCCCGGGAGCGGGAGCCTACAATGAGCAGTTCTTC
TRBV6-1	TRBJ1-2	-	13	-	CASSEAVRGGYTF	TGTGCCAGCAGTGAAGCTGTAAGGGGGGGCTACACCTTC
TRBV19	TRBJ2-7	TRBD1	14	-	CASRTADRVGEQYF	TGTGCCAGTAGAACTGCGGACAGGGTGGGTGAGCAGTACTTC
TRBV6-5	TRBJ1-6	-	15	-	CASSPQSSYNSPLHF	TGTGCCAGCAGTCCACAGAGCTCCTATAATTCACCCCTCCACTTT
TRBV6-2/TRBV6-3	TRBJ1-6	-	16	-	CASSYYSGGGDSPLHF	TGTGCCAGCAGCTACTACTCCGGGGGTGGGGATTCACCCCTCCACTTT
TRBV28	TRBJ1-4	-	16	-	CASSPPRRRTNEKLFF	TGTGCCAGCAGCCCCCCTAGAAGGAGGACTAATGAAAAACTGTTTTTT
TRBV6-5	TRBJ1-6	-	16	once	CASSYSKQGVGSPLHF	TGTGCCAGCAGTTACTCGAAACAGGGAGTCGGTTCACCCCTCCACTTT
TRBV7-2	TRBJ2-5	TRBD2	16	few	CASSLAISGGLGTQYF	TGTGCCAGCAGCTTAGCCATAAGCGGGGGGCTCGGGACCCAGTACTTC
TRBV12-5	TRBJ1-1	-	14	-	CASGLVGRTTEAFF	TGTGCTAGTGGTCTCGTGGGACGGACCACTGAAGCTTTCTTT
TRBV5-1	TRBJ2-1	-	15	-	CASSLGRWAYNEQFF	TGCGCCAGCAGCTTGGGAAGGTGGGCCTACAATGAGCAGTTCTTC
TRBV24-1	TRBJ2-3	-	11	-	CATSQSDTQYF	TGTGCCACCTCTCAGTCAGATACGCAGTATTTT
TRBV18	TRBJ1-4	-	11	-	CASRRRFGLFF	TGTGCCAGCCGACGGCGATTCGGACTGTTTTTT
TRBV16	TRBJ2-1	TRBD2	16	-	CASSRSSGGTYNEQFF	TGTGCCAGCAGCCGATCTAGCGGGGGAACCTACAATGAGCAGTTCTTC
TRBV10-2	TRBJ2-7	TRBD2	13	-	CASRTSGTYEQYF	TGCGCCAGCAGGACTAGCGGGACCTACGAGCAGTACTTC
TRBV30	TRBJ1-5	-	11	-	CAWSARGPQHF	TGTGCCTGGAGTGCCCGGGGGCCCCAGCATTTT
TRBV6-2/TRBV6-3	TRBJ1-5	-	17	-	CASSSERGRGVNQPQHF	TGTGCCAGCAGCTCAGAGCGAGGACGAGGGGTCAATCAGCCCCAGCATTTT
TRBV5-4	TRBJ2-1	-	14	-	CASSSKQGNNEQFF	TGTGCCAGCAGCTCCAAACAGGGAAACAATGAGCAGTTCTTC
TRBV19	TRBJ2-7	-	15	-	CASSRGDGGRYEQYF	TGTGCCAGTAGCCGGGGAGATGGGGGCCGCTACGAGCAGTACTTC
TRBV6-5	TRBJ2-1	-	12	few	CASSPKGDEQFF	TGTGCCAGCAGCCCCAAGGGAGATGAGCAGTTCTTC
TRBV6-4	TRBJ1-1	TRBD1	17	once	CASSASSHRGSNTEAFF	TGTGCCAGCAGTGCATCCTCACACAGGGGGTCTAACACTGAAGCTTTCTTT
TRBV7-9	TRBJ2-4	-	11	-	CASSFAEIQYF	TGTGCCAGCAGCTTCGCGGAAATTCAGTACTTC
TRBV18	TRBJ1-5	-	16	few	CASSPAGMNSNQPQHF	TGTGCCAGCTCACCGGCGGGCATGAATAGCAATCAGCCCCAGCATTTT
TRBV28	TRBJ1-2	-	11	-	CASSLSYGYTF	TGTGCCAGCAGTCTATCCTATGGCTACACCTTC